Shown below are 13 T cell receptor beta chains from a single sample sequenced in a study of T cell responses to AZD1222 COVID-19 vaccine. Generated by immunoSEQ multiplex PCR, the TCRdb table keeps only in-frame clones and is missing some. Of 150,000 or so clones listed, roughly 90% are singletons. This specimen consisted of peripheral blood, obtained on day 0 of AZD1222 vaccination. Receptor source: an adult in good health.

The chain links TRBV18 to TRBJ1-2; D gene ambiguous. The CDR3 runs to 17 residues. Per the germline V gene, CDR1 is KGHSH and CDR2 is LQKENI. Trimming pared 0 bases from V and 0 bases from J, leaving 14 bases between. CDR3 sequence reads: CASSPPVVRTSNYGYTF. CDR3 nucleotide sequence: TGTGCCAGCTCACCACCCGTCGTCAGAACTTCTAACTATGGCTACACCTTC.

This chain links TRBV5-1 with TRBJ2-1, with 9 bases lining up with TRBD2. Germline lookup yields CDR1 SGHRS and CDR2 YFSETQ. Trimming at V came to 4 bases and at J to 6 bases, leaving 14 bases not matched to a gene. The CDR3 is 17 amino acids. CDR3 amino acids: CASSLLGASGVRNEQFF. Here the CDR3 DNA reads TGCGCCAGCAGCCTCCTAGGGGCTAGCGGGGTCCGCAATGAGCAGTTCTTC.

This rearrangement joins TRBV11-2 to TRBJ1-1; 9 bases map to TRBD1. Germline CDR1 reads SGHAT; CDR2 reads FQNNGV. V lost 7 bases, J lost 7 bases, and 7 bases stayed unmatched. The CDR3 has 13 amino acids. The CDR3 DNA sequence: TGTGCCAGCAAGGAAACAGGGGGCGGTGAAGCTTTCTTT. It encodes CASKETGGGEAFF.

The CDR3 DNA reads TGTGCCATAATTTCTAACTCTGGAAACACCATATATTTT. Translation gives CAIISNSGNTIYF. The J gene is TRBJ1-3, the V gene TRBV2; D is ambiguous. Trimming removed 10 bases at V and 0 bases at J, with 10 bases between. Germline V gives CDR1 SNHLY, CDR2 FYNNEI. The CDR3 consists of 13 residues.

The DNA for the CDR3 is TGTGCCAGCTCACCGGCGGGTAATGAAAAACTGTTTTTT. Amino acid sequence: CASSPAGNEKLFF. The chain combines TRBV18 with TRBJ1-4; D gene unclear. Germline CDR1 is KGHSH and CDR2 is LQKENI. V was pared by 3 bases and J by 4 bases, with 6 bases between. This CDR3 region has 13 residues.

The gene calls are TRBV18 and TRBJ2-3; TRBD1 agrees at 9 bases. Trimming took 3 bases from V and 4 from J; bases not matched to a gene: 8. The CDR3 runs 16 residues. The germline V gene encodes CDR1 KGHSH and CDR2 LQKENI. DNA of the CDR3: TGTGCCAGCTCACCCAACCCGGGACAGGGCCCAGATACGCAGTATTTT. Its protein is CASSPNPGQGPDTQYF.

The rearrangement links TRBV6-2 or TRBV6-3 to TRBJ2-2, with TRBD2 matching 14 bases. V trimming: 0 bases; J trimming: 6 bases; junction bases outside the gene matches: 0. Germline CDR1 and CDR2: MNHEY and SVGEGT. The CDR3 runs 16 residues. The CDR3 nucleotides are TGTGCCAGCAGTTACTCGACTAGCGGGGGGGCCGGGGAGCTGTTTTTT. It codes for CASSYSTSGGAGELFF.

CDR3 DNA: TGTGCCAGCAGTTTAAGTCCCTACAATGAGCAGTTCTTC. As protein: CASSLSPYNEQFF. J is TRBJ2-1 and V is TRBV12-3 or TRBV12-4, with D unclear. The CDR3 is made up of 13 amino acids. The V end was cut by 2 bases, the J end by 2 bases, with 4 bases between.

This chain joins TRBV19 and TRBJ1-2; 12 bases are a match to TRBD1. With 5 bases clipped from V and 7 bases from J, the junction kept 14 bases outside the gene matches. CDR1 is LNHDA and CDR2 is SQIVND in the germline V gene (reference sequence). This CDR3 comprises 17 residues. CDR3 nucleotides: TGTGCCAGTAGTGCGACCGGGACAGGGGGCGCCGGCCCTGGCTACACCTTC. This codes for CASSATGTGGAGPGYTF.

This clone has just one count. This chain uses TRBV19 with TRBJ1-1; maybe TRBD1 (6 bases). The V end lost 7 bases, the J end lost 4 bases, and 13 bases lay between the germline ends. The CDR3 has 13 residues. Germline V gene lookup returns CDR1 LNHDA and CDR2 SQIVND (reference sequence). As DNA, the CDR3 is TGTGCCAGTAACTCCCAGGGGAGCACTGAAGCTTTCTTT. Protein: CASNSQGSTEAFF. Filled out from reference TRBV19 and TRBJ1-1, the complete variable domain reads DGGITQSPKYLFRKEGQNVTLSCEQNLNHDAMYWYRQDPGQGLRLIYYSQIVNDFQKGDIAEGYSVSREKKESFPLTVTSAQKNPTAFYLCASNSQGSTEAFFGQGTRLTVV.

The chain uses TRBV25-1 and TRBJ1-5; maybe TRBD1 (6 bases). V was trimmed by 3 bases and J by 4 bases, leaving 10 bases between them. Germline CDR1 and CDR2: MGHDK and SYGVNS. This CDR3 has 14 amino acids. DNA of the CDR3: TGTGCCAGCAGTGAGGACAGCTTTAATCAGCCCCAGCATTTT. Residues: CASSEDSFNQPQHF.

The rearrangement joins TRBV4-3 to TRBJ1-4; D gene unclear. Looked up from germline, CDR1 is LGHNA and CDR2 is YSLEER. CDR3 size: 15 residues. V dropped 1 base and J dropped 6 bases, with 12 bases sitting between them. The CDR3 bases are TGCGCCAGCAGCCAAGTATCTGGTTTGGATGAAAAACTGTTTTTT. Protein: CASSQVSGLDEKLFF.

The DNA of the CDR3 is TGCGCCAGCAGCCGAACCCCACAGGGAGATTCACCCCTCCACTTT. Amino acid sequence: CASSRTPQGDSPLHF. The chain employs TRBV5-1 and TRBJ1-6; tentative D call: TRBD1 (6 bases). V was cut by 4 bases and J by 8 bases, with 16 bases left in between. The CDR3 runs 15 residues. Germline-derived CDR1 and CDR2 are SGHRS and YFSETQ.